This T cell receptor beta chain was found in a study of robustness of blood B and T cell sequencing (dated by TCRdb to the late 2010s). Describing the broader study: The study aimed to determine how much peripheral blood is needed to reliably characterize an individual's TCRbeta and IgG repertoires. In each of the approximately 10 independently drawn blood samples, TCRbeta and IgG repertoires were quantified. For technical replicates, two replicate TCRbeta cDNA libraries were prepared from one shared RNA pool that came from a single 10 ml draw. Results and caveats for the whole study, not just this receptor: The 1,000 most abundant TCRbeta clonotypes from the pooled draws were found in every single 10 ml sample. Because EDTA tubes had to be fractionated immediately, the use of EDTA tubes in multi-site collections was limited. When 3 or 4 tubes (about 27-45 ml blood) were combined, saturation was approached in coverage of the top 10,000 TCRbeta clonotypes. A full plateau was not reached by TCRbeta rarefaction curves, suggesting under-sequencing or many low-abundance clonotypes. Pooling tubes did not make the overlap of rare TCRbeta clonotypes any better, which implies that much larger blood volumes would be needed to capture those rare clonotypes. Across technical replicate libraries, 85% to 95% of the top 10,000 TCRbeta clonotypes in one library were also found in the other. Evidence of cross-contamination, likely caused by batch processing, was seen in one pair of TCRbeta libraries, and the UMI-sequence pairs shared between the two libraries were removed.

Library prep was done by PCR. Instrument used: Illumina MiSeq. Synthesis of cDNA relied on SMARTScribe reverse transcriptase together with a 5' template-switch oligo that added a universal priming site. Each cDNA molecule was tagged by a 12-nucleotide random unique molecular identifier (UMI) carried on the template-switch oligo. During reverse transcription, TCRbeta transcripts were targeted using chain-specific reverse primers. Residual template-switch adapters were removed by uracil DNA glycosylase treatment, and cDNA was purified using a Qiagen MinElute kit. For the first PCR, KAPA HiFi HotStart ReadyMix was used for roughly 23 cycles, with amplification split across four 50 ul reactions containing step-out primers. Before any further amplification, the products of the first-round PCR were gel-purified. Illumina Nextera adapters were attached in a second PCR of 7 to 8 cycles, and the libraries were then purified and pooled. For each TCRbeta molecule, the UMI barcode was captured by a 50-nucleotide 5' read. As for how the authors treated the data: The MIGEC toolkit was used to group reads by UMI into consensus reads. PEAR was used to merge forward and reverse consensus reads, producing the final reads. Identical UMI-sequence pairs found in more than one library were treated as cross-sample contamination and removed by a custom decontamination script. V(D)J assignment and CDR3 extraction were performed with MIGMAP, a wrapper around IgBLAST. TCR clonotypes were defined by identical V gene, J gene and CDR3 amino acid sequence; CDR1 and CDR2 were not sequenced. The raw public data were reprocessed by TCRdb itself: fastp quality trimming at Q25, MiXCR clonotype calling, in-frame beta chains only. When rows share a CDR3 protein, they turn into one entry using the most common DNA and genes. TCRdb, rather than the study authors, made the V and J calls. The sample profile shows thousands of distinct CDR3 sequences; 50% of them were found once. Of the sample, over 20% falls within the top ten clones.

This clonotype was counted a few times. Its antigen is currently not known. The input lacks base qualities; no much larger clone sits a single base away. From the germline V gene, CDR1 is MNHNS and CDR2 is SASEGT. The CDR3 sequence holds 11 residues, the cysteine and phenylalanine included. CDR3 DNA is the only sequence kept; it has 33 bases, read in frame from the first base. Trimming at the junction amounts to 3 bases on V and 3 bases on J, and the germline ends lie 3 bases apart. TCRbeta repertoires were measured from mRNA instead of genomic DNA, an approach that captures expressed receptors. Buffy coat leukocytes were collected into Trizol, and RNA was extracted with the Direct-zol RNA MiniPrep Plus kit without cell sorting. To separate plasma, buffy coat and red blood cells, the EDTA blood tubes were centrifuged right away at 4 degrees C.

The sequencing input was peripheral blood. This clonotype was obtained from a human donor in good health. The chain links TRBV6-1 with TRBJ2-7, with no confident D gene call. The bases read TGTGCCAGCAGTGACAGCTACGAGCAGTACTTC. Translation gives CASSDSYEQYF.